A selection of T cell receptor beta chains follows, all from one sample in a study of neurological immune-mediated disorders. From the 5' RACE reads, TCRdb called clonotypes with MiXCR, one entry per CDR3 protein. This repertoire shows approximately 100,000 distinct CDR3 sequences, roughly 3.5% found once; its top ten account for around 5.5%. Sample: PBMCs. These receptors originate from a woman younger than 30 with multiple sclerosis. The CDR3 runs from the conserved cysteine through the conserved F or W.

v_call,j_call,cdr3_length,cdr3_aa
TRBV5-1,TRBJ2-2,15,CASSLLGENTGELFF
TRBV6-5,TRBJ2-5,13,CASNHRGLETQYF
TRBV12-3/TRBV12-4,TRBJ2-2,15,CASSLSGRNTGELFF
TRBV5-1,TRBJ2-6,17,CASRTGTGYSGANVLTF
TRBV18,TRBJ2-1,15,CASSLGPASGNEQFF
TRBV27,TRBJ1-1,16,CASSLSPGQGRTEAFF
TRBV4-2,TRBJ2-5,16,CASSQGLAGIEETQYF
TRBV20-1,TRBJ2-5,12,CSASPGQETQYF
TRBV6-2/TRBV6-3,TRBJ2-2,15,CASSYLDRVTGELFF
TRBV10-3,TRBJ1-1,14,CAISANPVGTEAFF
TRBV7-8,TRBJ2-4,16,CASSSWGARTKNIQYF
TRBV20-1,TRBJ2-7,11,CSATDTYEQYF
TRBV7-9,TRBJ1-2,14,CASSYPGQVYGYTF
TRBV14,TRBJ2-7,15,CASSPLAGGLPGQYF
TRBV20-1,TRBJ1-5,14,CSARVFASNQPQHF
TRBV7-8,TRBJ1-2,14,CASSLMASNYGYTF
TRBV5-1,TRBJ2-7,15,CASSLVGQGTTEQYF
TRBV6-5,TRBJ2-1,16,CASSYPGQGLYNEQFF
TRBV5-1,TRBJ2-6,16,CASSLVGSSGANVLTF
TRBV5-1,TRBJ2-7,14,CASSRADRGGEQYF
TRBV2,TRBJ2-2,11,CASRGTGELFF
TRBV20-1,TRBJ2-1,15,CSARDFSRTYNAQFF
TRBV6-5,TRBJ1-6,17,CASRPRGGITYNSPLHF
TRBV27,TRBJ1-1,12,CASRTLNTEAFF
TRBV5-1,TRBJ2-7,18,CASSIGPSKWGPTYEQYF
TRBV19,TRBJ2-3,19,CASSYGLVRTAQSTDTQYF
TRBV20-1,TRBJ2-1,17,CSAPPGSRGRSYNEQFF
TRBV12-3/TRBV12-4,TRBJ1-1,15,CASSLAWLGNTEAFF
TRBV9,TRBJ2-1,16,CASSVVTSGGPGEQFF
TRBV7-9,TRBJ2-2,13,CASSAGTAGELFF
TRBV20-1,TRBJ1-2,15,CSASSRGLRQAGYTF
TRBV6-5,TRBJ2-7,18,CASSPRPGTGGSSYEQYF
TRBV18,TRBJ2-2,16,CASSTATGENTGELFF
TRBV27,TRBJ2-2,15,CASSLKLAVPGELFF
TRBV12-3/TRBV12-4,TRBJ2-3,15,CASRATSESTDTQYF
TRBV25-1,TRBJ2-7,15,CASSEYRGRGYEQYF
TRBV12-3/TRBV12-4,TRBJ2-7,15,CASRPNRDLGYEQYF
TRBV3-1,TRBJ2-6,14,CASRSASGANVLTF
TRBV9,TRBJ1-4,14,CASNQGTTNEKLFF
TRBV7-2,TRBJ2-7,14,CASSLVVAGREQYF
TRBV20-1,TRBJ2-4,14,CSARPPGWSNIQYF
TRBV7-2,TRBJ1-2,12,CASSTSGTTYTF
TRBV4-2,TRBJ2-1,15,CASSQSPSGTNEQFF
TRBV11-2,TRBJ2-7,13,CASSATTVYEQYF
TRBV7-8,TRBJ1-4,16,CASSPRQYATNEKLFF
TRBV24-1,TRBJ2-2,15,CATSDPDRGAGELFF
TRBV6-2/TRBV6-3,TRBJ1-5,15,CASSRTGYDYQPQHF
TRBV7-2,TRBJ1-4,14,CASSYGQGSEKLFF